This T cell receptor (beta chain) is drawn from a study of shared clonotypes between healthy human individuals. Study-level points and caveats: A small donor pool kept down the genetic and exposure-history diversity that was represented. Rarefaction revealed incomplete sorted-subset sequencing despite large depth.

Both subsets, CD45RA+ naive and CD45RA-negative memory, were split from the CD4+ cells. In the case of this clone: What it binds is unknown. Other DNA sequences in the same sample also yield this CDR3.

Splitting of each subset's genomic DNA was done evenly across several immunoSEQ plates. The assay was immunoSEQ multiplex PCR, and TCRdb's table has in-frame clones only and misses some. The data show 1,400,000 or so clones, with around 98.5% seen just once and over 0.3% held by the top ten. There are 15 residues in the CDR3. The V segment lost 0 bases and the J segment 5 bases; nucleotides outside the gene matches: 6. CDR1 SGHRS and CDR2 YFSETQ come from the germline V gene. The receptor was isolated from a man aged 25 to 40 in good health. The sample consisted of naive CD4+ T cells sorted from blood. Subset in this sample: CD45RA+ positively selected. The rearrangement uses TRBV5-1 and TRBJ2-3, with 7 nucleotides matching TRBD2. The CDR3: CASSLAAGVIDTQYF. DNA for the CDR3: TGCGCCAGCAGCTTGGCGGCGGGAGTAATAGATACGCAGTATTTT.